This T cell receptor (beta chain) was captured by sequencing in a study of sequential checkpoint blockade in melanoma. The data were produced by immunoSEQ multiplex PCR, yet TCRdb's version contains in-frame clones alone and is incomplete. The sample holds around 20,000 clones, around three fifths seen once. The treatment here: randomized to nivolumab then ipilimumab (arm A) or the reverse (arm B). This CDR3 region has 14 residues. In germline, CDR1 is SGHAT, CDR2 FQNNGV. The V gene lost 1 base and the J gene lost 6 bases, with 13 bases spanning the gap. Sequencing was performed on CD8+ T cells sorted from blood (inferred from file names), taken from a patient given nivolumab and ipilimumab in sequence. This clonotype was obtained from a human donor with melanoma. The chain carries TRBV11-2 and TRBJ2-7, with D possibly matching TRBD1 (5 bases). CDR3 residues: CASSLGTIRLEQYF. CDR3 nucleotides: TGTGCCAGCAGCTTAGGGACAATCCGGCTCGAGCAGTACTTC.